These 7 T cell receptor beta chains came from one sample sequenced in a study of T cell responses to AZD1222 COVID-19 vaccine. TCRdb's copy holds only in-frame clones and misses some; the assay was immunoSEQ multiplex PCR. The sample data list about 140,000 clones. Sample: peripheral blood. The receptors come from an adult in good health.

The gene calls are TRBV28 and TRBJ1-2; maybe TRBD1 (6 bases). The CDR3 is 16 amino acids. The V gene lost 5 bases and the J gene lost 7 bases, with 23 bases spanning the gap. The germline V gene has CDR1 MDHEN and CDR2 SYDVKM. Here the CDR3 reads CASSPTDRRGSLGYTF. The CDR3, as DNA: TGTGCCAGCAGTCCCACCGACAGGAGAGGTTCCCTTGGCTACACCTTC.

The chain links TRBV4-1 to TRBJ1-1; perhaps TRBD1 as D (6 bases). The germline gives CDR1 MGHRA, CDR2 YSYEKL. This CDR3 region has 13 residues. The V and J ends lost 1 base and 6 bases respectively, with 9 bases between them. The CDR3 region has the DNA TGCGCCAGCAGCCAAGCAGGGGACGCTGAAGCTTTCTTT. Translated: CASSQAGDAEAFF.

The chain combines TRBV5-1 with TRBJ1-1; D not resolved. Trimming removed 1 base at V and 7 bases at J, with 17 bases between. Germline V gene lookup returns CDR1 SGHRS and CDR2 YFSETQ. The CDR3 is 15 amino acids. The CDR3 bases are TGCGCCAGCAGCTTGAGAACGGAGGGTGCCGGTGAAGCTTTCTTT. Translating it yields CASSLRTEGAGEAFF.

The chain carries TRBV18 and TRBJ2-3, with TRBD2 matching over 8 bases. J gave up 4 bases and V 4 bases, and 10 bases lay outside the gene matches. The CDR3 loop spans 16 amino acids. CDR1 and CDR2 (germline): KGHSH, LQKENI. CDR3: CASSLNPGGASDTQYF. The CDR3 DNA reads TGTGCCAGCTCACTCAATCCGGGGGGGGCGTCAGATACGCAGTATTTT.

The genes are TRBV5-1 and TRBJ2-3, with 7 bases identical to TRBD1. This CDR3 has 17 amino acids. Germline V gene data show CDR1 as SGHRS and CDR2 as YFSETQ. V trimming: 1 base; J trimming: 6 bases; junction bases outside the gene matches: 14. This CDR3 reads CASSLSAAPGQTDTQYF. The CDR3 region has the DNA TGCGCCAGCAGCTTGTCGGCGGCTCCGGGACAGACGGATACGCAGTATTTT.

The J gene is TRBJ1-1, the V gene TRBV4-2; TRBD1 matches at 8 bases. CDR3 size: 17 residues. Germline CDR1 LGHNA, CDR2 YNFKEQ. The ends lost 0 bases at V and 4 bases at J; junction bases unmatched: 10. Here the CDR3 DNA reads TGTGCCAGCAGCCAAGATTTATCGCGGACAGGGCGCACTGAAGCTTTCTTT. It translates to CASSQDLSRTGRTEAFF.

The chain links TRBV10-3 to TRBJ1-1; TRBD1 aligns across 8 bases. V trimming: 0 bases; J trimming: 4 bases; junction bases outside the gene matches: 10. The CDR3 spans 17 residues. CDR1 and CDR2 from the germline V gene are ENHRY and SYGVKD. CDR3 in amino acids: CAISESISLTGGTEAFF. For the CDR3, the DNA is TGTGCCATCAGTGAGTCCATCAGTCTAACAGGGGGCACTGAAGCTTTCTTT.